This T cell receptor (beta chain) originates from a study of OX40 agonist ivuxolimab in advanced cancers. Broader study findings: Among expanded peripheral T cells, antigen specificity went undetermined.

Profiling relied on immunoSEQ multiplex PCR, and the TCRdb table lists in-frame clones only, not all of them. Here the sample spans 89,000 or so clones, about 90% being singletons. Comments on this clone: No antigen is known for it.

This TCR was recovered from an adult with an advanced solid tumor such as melanoma, head and neck, liver or kidney cancer. The sequencing used CD4+ or CD8+ T cells sorted from blood, collected in a trial of the OX40 agonist ivuxolimab.

Here the CDR3 reads CASSLTFGLAGEGDNEQFF. The CDR3 DNA follows: TGTGCCAGCAGTTTAACTTTTGGACTAGCGGGGGAGGGGGACAATGAGCAGTTCTTC. V and J are TRBV27 and TRBJ2-1; 13 bases match TRBD2. This CDR3 is built from 19 residues. Trimming cost V 2 bases and J 5 bases; bases outside gene matches: 12. CDR1 MNHEY and CDR2 SMNVEV come from the germline V gene (reference sequence).